These T cell receptor beta chains were read from a single sample in a study of response to subunit inactivated influenza vaccine. Via MiXCR, TCRdb re-called the RT-PCR reads, giving one row per CDR3 protein. Of roughly 160,000 distinct CDR3 sequences listed, about 10% were seen once; the top ten hold around 35%. Sequencing was performed on CD8+ T cells sorted from PBMCs, taken approximately 25 months after vaccination. Receptors were obtained from a man aged 45 to 70 who received an inactivated influenza vaccine. The CDR3 runs from the conserved cysteine through the conserved F or W. D genes are given only for firm matches. Part of the rows lack a size; the others show once, few, many or a class for expanded clones.

cdr3_aa cdr3_nt v_call clone_size j_call d_call
CASSLSYLWNSPLHF TGTGCCAGCAGTTTGTCCTATCTGTGGAATTCACCCCTCCACTTT TRBV28 few TRBJ1-6 NA
CASSLEGKEEKLFF TGCGCCAGCAGCTTGGAGGGGAAAGAGGAAAAACTGTTTTTT TRBV5-1 NA TRBJ1-4 NA
CSAIRASGRFYNEQFF TGCAGTGCTATTAGGGCTAGCGGCAGGTTTTACAATGAGCAGTTCTTC TRBV20-1 many TRBJ2-1 TRBD2
CSARLRTNPAYEQYF TGCAGTGCGCGACTCAGGACGAACCCAGCCTACGAGCAGTACTTC TRBV20-1 few TRBJ2-7 NA
CASGAVYEQYF TGTGCCTCCGGGGCCGTCTACGAGCAGTACTTC TRBV6-5 NA TRBJ2-7 NA
CASSPTGGRNTEAFF TGCGCCAGCAGCCCGACAGGGGGCCGAAACACTGAAGCTTTCTTT TRBV4-3 few TRBJ1-1 TRBD1
CASSRGGSNQPQHF TGTGCCAGCAGCCGGGGGGGGAGCAATCAGCCCCAGCATTTT TRBV9 few TRBJ1-5 NA
CAWRGSGNTIYF TGTGCCTGGAGGGGGTCGGGAAACACCATATATTTT TRBV7-9 NA TRBJ1-3 NA
CASSFWDSSYEQYF TGCGCCAGCAGCTTTTGGGACAGCTCCTACGAGCAGTACTTC TRBV5-1 few TRBJ2-7 TRBD1
CASSQVAENTEAFF TGCGCCAGCAGCCAAGTGGCGGAAAACACTGAAGCTTTCTTT TRBV4-1 NA TRBJ1-1 NA
CASRTRGAGNTEAFF TGTGCCAGCAGAACCCGGGGGGCCGGGAACACTGAAGCTTTCTTT TRBV13 NA TRBJ1-1 NA
CSCDPGYGYTF TGCAGCTGTGACCCAGGTTATGGCTACACCTTC TRBV29-1 few TRBJ1-2 NA
CASSYSIGTSGSPDTQYF TGTGCCAGCAGTTACTCAATCGGGACTAGCGGGAGTCCAGATACGCAGTATTTT TRBV6-5 few TRBJ2-3 TRBD2
CASSLSRYEQYF TGTGCCAGCAGTTTGTCGCGTTACGAGCAGTACTTC TRBV12-3/TRBV12-4 many TRBJ2-7 NA
CASSQPGQGNNEQFF TGTGCCAGCAGCCAACCGGGACAGGGTAACAATGAGCAGTTCTTC TRBV4-2 many TRBJ2-1 TRBD1
CASSTDRETGELFF TGTGCCAGCAGTACCGACAGGGAAACCGGGGAGCTGTTTTTT TRBV12-3/TRBV12-4 NA TRBJ2-2 TRBD1
CASSSLGQGLETQYF TGTGCCAGCAGTTCCCTGGGACAGGGTCTAGAGACCCAGTACTTC TRBV12-3/TRBV12-4 NA TRBJ2-5 TRBD1
CASSLVVGGQYNEQFF TGTGCCAGCAGCTTAGTTGTTGGGGGGCAATACAATGAGCAGTTCTTC TRBV7-9 many TRBJ2-1 NA
CASSQDVTDYEQYF TGCGCCAGCAGCCAAGACGTGACAGACTACGAGCAGTACTTC TRBV4-3 many TRBJ2-7 NA
CAISEGTGTYSNQPQHF TGTGCCATCAGTGAGGGGACAGGGACGTATAGCAATCAGCCCCAGCATTTT TRBV10-3 NA TRBJ1-5 TRBD1
CASSHVHPYYEQYF TGTGCCAGCAGCCACGTTCATCCATACTACGAGCAGTACTTC TRBV14 NA TRBJ2-7 NA
CASSQAAQREGLYEQYF TGTGCCAGCAGCCAAGCGGCCCAGCGGGAGGGCCTCTACGAGCAGTACTTC TRBV4-2 NA TRBJ2-7 TRBD2
CASSLLSAGLETQYF TGTGCCAGCAGTTTATTGTCGGCAGGGCTAGAGACCCAGTACTTC TRBV12-3/TRBV12-4 few TRBJ2-5 NA
CAMSKGLAETYEQYF TGTGCCATGAGTAAAGGACTAGCGGAGACCTACGAGCAGTACTTC TRBV10-3 NA TRBJ2-7 TRBD2
CASSADRASYEQYF TGTGCCAGCAGTGCGGACAGGGCCTCCTACGAGCAGTACTTC TRBV6-1 few TRBJ2-7 TRBD1
CASSYGQGAYEQYF TGTGCCAGCAGTTACGGGCAGGGGGCTTACGAGCAGTACTTC TRBV6-5 few TRBJ2-7 TRBD1
CASRRGTFLYNEQFF TGTGCCAGCAGGAGAGGGACATTTCTCTACAATGAGCAGTTCTTC TRBV9 many TRBJ2-1 NA
CASSLALAGEDEQFF TGCGCCAGCAGCTTGGCACTAGCGGGAGAGGATGAGCAGTTCTTC TRBV5-1 few TRBJ2-1 TRBD2
CASSRLRDEGTYYGYTF TGTGCCAGCAGCCGGTTACGGGACGAAGGGACCTACTATGGCTACACCTTC TRBV7-9 NA TRBJ1-2 NA
CASSLYGVSYEQYF TGTGCCAGCAGCTTATATGGGGTCTCCTACGAGCAGTACTTC TRBV7-6 few TRBJ2-7 NA
CASSLSTGHGYTF TGTGCCAGCAGTCTATCGACAGGGCATGGCTACACCTTC TRBV6-5 few TRBJ1-2 TRBD1
CATSTRDRVSEQYF TGTGCCACCAGCACCCGGGACAGGGTGTCCGAGCAGTACTTC TRBV15 few TRBJ2-7 TRBD1
CASRPVGLAGEPYNEQFF TGTGCCAGCAGACCAGTGGGACTAGCGGGAGAGCCCTACAATGAGCAGTTCTTC TRBV28 few TRBJ2-1 TRBD2
CASTVGVGQQETQYF TGTGCCAGCACCGTAGGGGTAGGGCAGCAAGAGACCCAGTACTTC TRBV12-3/TRBV12-4 few TRBJ2-5 NA
CACSKQASFTHEQYF TGTGCCTGCAGCAAGCAGGCGTCTTTTACCCACGAGCAGTACTTC TRBV12-5 NA TRBJ2-7 NA
CAISESIITDGMNTEAFF TGTGCCATCAGTGAGTCGATTATTACGGACGGTATGAACACTGAAGCTTTCTTT TRBV10-3 NA TRBJ1-1 NA
CASSGPGLATPYEQYF TGTGCCAGCAGTGGACCGGGACTAGCGACCCCCTACGAGCAGTACTTC TRBV6-1 many TRBJ2-7 TRBD2
CSVERQNTGELFF TGCAGCGTTGAAAGGCAGAACACCGGGGAGCTGTTTTTT TRBV29-1 medium-sized TRBJ2-2 NA
CAISEGLAGGPVEQFF TGTGCCATCAGTGAGGGACTAGCGGGGGGGCCGGTTGAGCAGTTCTTC TRBV10-3 NA TRBJ2-1 TRBD2
CSVEIRVGEQFF TGCAGCGTTGAAATAAGGGTTGGTGAGCAGTTCTTC TRBV29-1 many TRBJ2-1 NA
CSARDVRGNEQFF TGCAGTGCTAGAGATGTCAGGGGGAATGAGCAGTTCTTC TRBV20-1 NA TRBJ2-1 TRBD1
CSATRDRPYNEQFF TGCAGTGCTACCCGGGACAGACCCTACAATGAGCAGTTCTTC TRBV20-1 many TRBJ2-1 TRBD1
CSGGGLDTQYF TGCAGCGGGGGAGGTCTGGATACGCAGTATTTT TRBV29-1 few TRBJ2-3 NA
CASSHQNEKLFF TGTGCCAGCAGCCATCAAAATGAAAAACTGTTTTTT TRBV7-9 NA TRBJ1-4 NA
CSVRKSGREQYF TGCAGCGTTCGAAAATCCGGCCGAGAGCAGTATTTT TRBV29-1 NA TRBJ2-3 NA
CAWSVYGLNYGYTF TGTGCCTGGAGTGTATATGGCCTAAACTATGGCTACACCTTC TRBV30 few TRBJ1-2 NA
CASSDAGGPETQYF TGTGCCAGCAGTGATGCGGGGGGGCCGGAGACCCAGTACTTC TRBV2 many TRBJ2-5 TRBD2
CASSLDRTGHGNTIYF TGTGCCAGCAGCTTAGACCGGACAGGGCATGGAAACACCATATATTTT TRBV11-2 many TRBJ1-3 TRBD1
CSVDYGKYNEQFF TGCAGCGTTGATTACGGAAAGTACAATGAGCAGTTCTTC TRBV29-1 many TRBJ2-1 NA
CASSLESSGNTIYF TGTGCCAGCAGCTTAGAGAGCTCTGGAAACACCATATATTTT TRBV7-9 few TRBJ1-3 NA
CASSRWTETNTGELFF TGTGCCAGCAGTCGTTGGACAGAGACGAACACCGGGGAGCTGTTTTTT TRBV12-3/TRBV12-4 few TRBJ2-2 NA
CASSQDLAANTDTQYF TGTGCCAGCAGCCAAGATCTGGCAGCTAACACAGATACGCAGTATTTT TRBV4-2 many TRBJ2-3 NA
CASSQGVSGSFYEQFF TGTGCCAGCAGCCAAGGGGTTAGCGGGAGTTTTTATGAGCAGTTCTTC TRBV3-1 NA TRBJ2-1 TRBD2
CASNYQRELYEQYF TGTGCCAGCAATTACCAACGGGAACTTTACGAGCAGTACTTC TRBV28 NA TRBJ2-7 NA